Following are 24 T cell receptor beta chains from one sample sequenced in a study of T cell responses to AZD1222 COVID-19 vaccine. Method: immunoSEQ multiplex PCR; TCRdb's copy keeps in-frame clones and lacks some. The data contain about 150,000 clones, about 88% of them seen just once; the ten biggest clones take up 4.5% to 6.5%. Material: peripheral blood, obtained on day 0 of AZD1222 vaccination. The receptor set was obtained from an adult in good health.

The chain couples TRBV6-1 to TRBJ1-2; no definite D call. This CDR3 is 13 amino acids long. The V end was cut by 2 bases, the J end by 9 bases, with 13 bases between. Germline assignment: CDR1 MNHNS and CDR2 SASEGT. The DNA of the CDR3 is TGTGCCAGCAGTGAAAAAGAGACGTCGAGCTACACCTTC. It encodes CASSEKETSSYTF.

This chain links TRBV4-2 with TRBJ2-5, with 9 positions matching TRBD1. Trimming removed 1 base from V and 2 bases from J; junction bases left unmatched: 2. The CDR3 sequence is 15 residues long. CDR1 LGHNA and CDR2 YNFKEQ come from the germline V gene. CDR3 nucleotide sequence: TGTGCCAGCAGCCAAGGGGGACAGGGACAAGAGACCCAGTACTTC. Encoded protein: CASSQGGQGQETQYF.

The chain recombines TRBV7-2 with TRBJ1-2; weak D call: TRBD1 (6 bases). V was pared by 4 bases and J by 5 bases, with 11 bases between. Germline CDR1 SGHTA, CDR2 FQGNSA. There are 13 residues in the CDR3. The CDR3 spells CASSSDRFYGYTF. For the CDR3, the DNA is TGTGCCAGCAGCTCGGACAGATTTTATGGCTACACCTTC.

V usage is TRBV19 and J usage is TRBJ1-3, with a tentative D call TRBD1 (6 bases). The CDR3 is 19 residues long. Germline V gene data show CDR1 as LNHDA and CDR2 as SQIVND (reference sequence). V lost 5 bases and J 2 bases, leaving 25 bases between the germline ends. The CDR3 reads CASSGGPGQVVSAGNTIYF. Here the CDR3 DNA reads TGTGCCAGTAGTGGGGGTCCGGGACAAGTGGTGTCAGCTGGAAACACCATATATTTT.

The rearrangement links TRBV6-2 or TRBV6-3 to TRBJ1-6; 8 positions match TRBD1. Germline CDR1 is MNHEY and CDR2 is SVGEGT. The CDR3 consists of 17 residues. With 0 bases clipped from V and 9 bases from J, the junction kept 10 bases outside the gene matches. For the CDR3, the DNA is TGTGCCAGCAGTTACTCGTATCCTGGCAGGGGGCCTTCACCCCTCCACTTT. Its translation is CASSYSYPGRGPSPLHF.

The V and J genes are TRBV5-3 and TRBJ1-5; D ambiguous. TRBV5-3 is recorded as an ORF, its role being uncertain. V dropped 5 bases and J dropped 4 bases, with 13 bases sitting between them. The CDR3 is 14 amino acids. CDR3 bases: TGTGCCAGAAGTCCTAATCCCAGAAATCAGCCCCAGCATTTT. This encodes CARSPNPRNQPQHF.

V and J are TRBV7-3 and TRBJ1-6, with D hard to call. The CDR3 covers 13 residues. Germline CDR1 reads SGHTA; CDR2 reads FQGTGA. V lost 4 bases and J lost 7, with 8 bases in between. In DNA, the CDR3 is TGTGCCAGCAGCTCGGAGCCGAATTCACCCCTCCACTTT. Translated: CASSSEPNSPLHF.

The V gene is TRBV18, the J gene TRBJ1-1, with D perhaps TRBD1 (6 bases). Germline assignment: CDR1 KGHSH and CDR2 LQKENI. CDR3 size: 16 residues. V was cut by 4 bases and J by 1 base, with 16 bases left in between. CDR3 nucleotides: TGTGCCAGCTCACGGAAACAGGGCAACCAGAACACTGAAGCTTTCTTT. Translating gives CASSRKQGNQNTEAFF.

This chain joins TRBV6-5 and TRBJ2-7; TRBD1 matches at 10 bases. Trimming at V came to 4 bases and at J to 5 bases, leaving 8 bases not matched to a gene. Per germline, CDR1 MNHEY and CDR2 SVGAGI. This CDR3 has 15 amino acids. Here the CDR3 reads CASSWGQGRRDEQYF. For the CDR3, the DNA is TGTGCCAGCAGTTGGGGACAGGGGAGACGAGACGAGCAGTACTTC.

The chain couples TRBV9 to TRBJ1-5; D gene unclear. The CDR3 contains 15 residues. Trimming pared 3 bases from V and 2 bases from J, leaving 12 bases between. Germline V gene sequence: CDR1 SGDLS, CDR2 YYNGEE. CDR3 sequence reads: CASSEGHSGNQPQHF. CDR3 nucleotides: TGTGCCAGCAGCGAGGGTCATAGCGGCAATCAGCCCCAGCATTTT.

The chain couples TRBV27 to TRBJ1-1; no clear D. The CDR3 sequence is 15 residues long. Between the trimmed V and J ends, which lost 2 bases and 2 bases, there was a span of 12 bases. From germline, CDR1 is MNHEY and CDR2 SMNVEV (reference sequence). The CDR3 DNA follows: TGTGCCAGCAGTTTAGGTTCAGGTCGAAACACTGAAGCTTTCTTT. Protein: CASSLGSGRNTEAFF.

This rearrangement joins TRBV7-9 to TRBJ2-3; D is undetermined. Germline assignment: CDR1 SEHNR and CDR2 FQNEAQ (reference sequence). The CDR3 covers 15 residues. Trimming took 5 bases from V and 0 from J, leaving 12 bases between them. The CDR3 here is CASSPKKGSTDTQYF. The CDR3 DNA follows: TGTGCCAGCAGCCCGAAGAAGGGCAGCACAGATACGCAGTATTTT. Combining the CDR3 with reference TRBV7-9 and TRBJ2-3 gives the whole variable domain DTGVSQNPRHKITKRGQNVTFRCDPISEHNRLYWYRQTLGQGPEFLTYFQNEAQLEKSRLLSDRFSAERPKGSFSTLEIQRTEQGDSAMYLCASSPKKGSTDTQYFGPGTRLTVL.

V and J are TRBV4-2 and TRBJ1-1; D not resolved. CDR3 length: 14 residues. CDR1 is LGHNA and CDR2 is YNFKEQ in the germline V gene. Trimming took 1 base from V and 6 from J, leaving 12 bases between them. The DNA of the CDR3 is TGTGCCAGCAGCCAAGGACTGATATCCTCTGAAGCTTTCTTT. Translation gives CASSQGLISSEAFF.

The V gene is TRBV2, the J gene TRBJ1-1, with TRBD1 matching over 10 bases. V was clipped by 6 bases and J by 3 bases; unmatched bases: 10. Germline CDR1 is SNHLY and CDR2 is FYNNEI. The length of the CDR3 is 16 residues. CDR3 protein: CASSLPGTGVDTEAFF. The CDR3, as DNA: TGTGCCAGCAGCCTCCCCGGGACAGGGGTGGACACTGAAGCTTTCTTT.

This chain links TRBV18 with TRBJ1-5, with D unclear. CDR3 length: 14 amino acids. Trimming shortened V by 5 bases and J by 1 base, and 9 bases separated the two germline ends. The germline V gene encodes CDR1 KGHSH and CDR2 LQKENI. DNA of the CDR3: TGTGCCAGCTCAGATGGCTTGAGCAATCAGCCCCAGCATTTT. Protein: CASSDGLSNQPQHF.

In its sample, this clone was seen a few times. The chain combines TRBV19 with TRBJ2-7; 11 positions match TRBD2. In germline, CDR1 is LNHDA, CDR2 SQIVND (reference sequence). V lost 5 bases to trimming and J lost 3 bases; unmatched junction nucleotides: 6. The CDR3 sequence is 15 residues long. The CDR3 DNA reads TGTGCCAGTAGTTCCGGGACTAGCGGTAACTACGAGCAGTACTTC. This sequence encodes CASSSGTSGNYEQYF.

The rearrangement uses TRBV6-2 or TRBV6-3 and TRBJ2-1; 13 bases match TRBD2. The CDR3 sequence is 18 residues long. CDR1 and CDR2 from the germline V gene are MNHEY and SVGEGT. The trim removed 4 bases at V and 3 bases at J, leaving 9 bases unmatched. CDR3 in amino acids: CASSLLAGGRIGYNEQFF. The CDR3 coding sequence is TGTGCCAGCAGTTTACTAGCGGGAGGGCGTATAGGCTACAATGAGCAGTTCTTC.

To note about this clone: This same CDR3 is encoded by further DNA sequences in the sample. This CDR3 is CASSLRGSSYNEQFF. CDR3 sequence (DNA): TGTGCCAGCAGTTTACGGGGATCCTCCTACAATGAGCAGTTCTTC. The chain uses TRBV27 and TRBJ2-1, with D perhaps matching TRBD2 (5 bases). In germline, CDR1 is MNHEY, CDR2 SMNVEV (reference sequence). Trimming shortened V by 2 bases and J by 0 bases, and 8 bases separated the two germline ends. This CDR3 is built from 15 residues.

The V call is TRBV4-2, the J call TRBJ2-5; D unresolved. The CDR3 is 16 residues long. CDR1 is LGHNA, CDR2 YNFKEQ, per germline. V was shortened by 0 bases and J by 0 bases, with 11 bases between the two germline ends. In DNA, the CDR3 is TGTGCCAGCAGCCAAGAGGGGAACTTGTACCAAGAGACCCAGTACTTC. Protein sequence: CASSQEGNLYQETQYF.

This rearrangement joins TRBV29-1 to TRBJ2-5; 7 bases line up with TRBD2. The J segment lost 5 bases and the V segment lost 7 bases, leaving 4 bases of the junction unmatched. This CDR3 has 11 residues. Looked up from germline, CDR1 is SQVTM and CDR2 is ANQGSEA. CDR3 in amino acids: CSGGSWETQYF. Here the CDR3 DNA reads TGCAGCGGCGGGAGCTGGGAGACCCAGTACTTC.

The chain joins TRBV4-1 to TRBJ2-1, with 7 bases aligning to TRBD2. This CDR3 has 15 residues. V lost 3 bases, J lost 0 bases, and 2 bases stayed unmatched. Germline V gene sequence: CDR1 MGHRA, CDR2 YSYEKL. CDR3 nucleotides: TGCGCCAGCAGCCAGCGGGAGTACTCCTACAATGAGCAGTTCTTC. Translation gives CASSQREYSYNEQFF.

This clone occurred once. This chain uses TRBV27 with TRBJ2-3; either TRBD1 or TRBD2 may supply D (5 bases each). The CDR3 spans 15 residues. Trimming removed 5 bases from V and 2 bases from J, with 14 bases in between. Germline V gene sequence: CDR1 MNHEY, CDR2 SMNVEV (reference sequence). The CDR3 is CASSPTGPATDTQYF. CDR3 sequence (DNA): TGTGCCAGCAGTCCAACGGGACCAGCCACAGATACGCAGTATTTT.

This clone was found once. This rearrangement joins TRBV14 to TRBJ2-1; no reliable D call. The V gene lost 0 bases and the J gene lost 3 bases, with 12 bases spanning the gap. The CDR3 has 16 residues. Germline lookup yields CDR1 SGHDN and CDR2 FVKESK. CDR3 residues: CASSQEFSVFYNEQFF. The CDR3 DNA is TGTGCCAGCAGCCAAGAATTTTCGGTTTTCTACAATGAGCAGTTCTTC.

The chain employs TRBV18 and TRBJ1-1; weak D call: TRBD1 (6 bases). CDR1 KGHSH and CDR2 LQKENI come from the germline V gene. The CDR3 runs to 15 residues. V gave up 3 bases and J gave up 1 base, with 12 bases separating them. CDR3 in amino acids: CASSPRRDKNTEAFF. CDR3 bases: TGTGCCAGCTCACCCCGACGGGACAAGAACACTGAAGCTTTCTTT. Full variable domain (missing parts from reference TRBV18 and TRBJ1-1): NAGVMQNPRHLVRRRGQEARLRCSPMKGHSHVYWYRQLPEEGLKFMVYLQKENIIDESGMPKERFSAEFPKEGPSILRIQQVVRGDSAAYFCASSPRRDKNTEAFFGQGTRLTVV.